This T cell receptor (beta chain) derives from a study of patients and donors after allogeneic stem cell transplantation. There are a few counts of this clonotype. V was pared by 1 base and J by 6 bases, with 1 base of the junction left unmatched. The CDR3 covers 13 residues. Germline V lookup: CDR1 LGHDT, CDR2 YNNKEL (reference sequence). MiXCR was run by TCRdb on the RT-PCR reads, yielding one entry per CDR3 protein. The table has about 230,000 distinct CDR3 sequences, 13% to 15% seen once. The clonotype was recovered from a human donor who was either an allogeneic HSCT recipient or a stem cell or donor lymphocyte infusion donor (not recorded which). It is not recorded whose cells these are; they may come from a transplant donor. Sequencing was performed on blood, either unsorted or a sorted T cell fraction (not recorded which). The chain carries TRBV3-1 and TRBJ1-1; 8 nucleotides line up with TRBD1. In DNA form, the CDR3 reads TGTGCCAGCAGCCAAGCGACAGGGGCTGAAGCTTTCTTT. This encodes CASSQATGAEAFF.